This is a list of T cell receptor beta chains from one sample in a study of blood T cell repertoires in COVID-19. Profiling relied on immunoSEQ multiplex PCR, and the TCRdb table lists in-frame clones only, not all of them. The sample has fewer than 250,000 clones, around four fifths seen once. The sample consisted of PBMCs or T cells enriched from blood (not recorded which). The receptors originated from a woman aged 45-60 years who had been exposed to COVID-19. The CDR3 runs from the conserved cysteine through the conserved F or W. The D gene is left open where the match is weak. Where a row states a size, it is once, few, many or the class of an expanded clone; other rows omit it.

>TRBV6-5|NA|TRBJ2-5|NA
TGTGCCAGCAGTTACAACAGAGAAGAGACCCAGTACTTC
CASSYNREETQYF
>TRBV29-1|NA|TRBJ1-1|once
TGCAGCGCCCCAGAGGGGGATGGTACTGAAGCTTTCTTT
CSAPEGDGTEAFF
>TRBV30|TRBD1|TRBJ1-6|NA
TGTGCCTGGAGTGCAACCCGGACAGGGAATGGGAATTCACCCCTCCACTTT
CAWSATRTGNGNSPLHF
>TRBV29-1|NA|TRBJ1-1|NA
TGCAGCGTTGAAGAAGGCGAAAGGGGAACGGCTTTCTTT
CSVEEGERGTAFF
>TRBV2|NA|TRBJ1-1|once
TGTGCCAGCAGTGAAGCGCTTGGCTTGAACACTGAAGCTTTCTTT
CASSEALGLNTEAFF
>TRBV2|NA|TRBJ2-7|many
TGTGCCAGCAGTGACCCTCGGGAGGAGCAGTACTTC
CASSDPREEQYF
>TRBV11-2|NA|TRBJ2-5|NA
TGTGCCAGCAGCCTAGGAGCTAAAGAGACCCAGTACTTC
CASSLGAKETQYF
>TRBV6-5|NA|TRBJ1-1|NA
TGTGCCAGCAGTTACCAAGGACAGACGGGCACTGAAGCTTTCTTT
CASSYQGQTGTEAFF
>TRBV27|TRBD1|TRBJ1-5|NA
TGTGCCAGCAGTCCCTACAGGGGGCGGTTTGGTCAGCCCCAGCATTTT
CASSPYRGRFGQPQHF
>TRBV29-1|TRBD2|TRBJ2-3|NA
TGCAGCGCCAAAAACCCGCAGGGAGGGAGCACAGATACGCAGTATTTT
CSAKNPQGGSTDTQYF
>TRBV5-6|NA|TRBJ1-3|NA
TGTGCCAGCAGCTTACTCGGGGATTTCCCCTCTGGAAACACCATATATTTT
CASSLLGDFPSGNTIYF
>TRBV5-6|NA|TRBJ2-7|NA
TGTGCCAGCAGCTTGGCAGGGGTTCCCTACGAGCAGTACTTC
CASSLAGVPYEQYF
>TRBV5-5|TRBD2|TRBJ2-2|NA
TGTGCCAGCAGCTTGGTACCGGGACTAGACACCGGGGAGCTGTTTTTT
CASSLVPGLDTGELFF
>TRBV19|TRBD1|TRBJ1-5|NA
TGTGCCAGTATGGAGACAGGGGGGAAAGTTTATAGCAATCAGCCCCAGCATTTT
CASMETGGKVYSNQPQHF
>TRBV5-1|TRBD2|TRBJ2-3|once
TGCGCCAGCGGTACTAGCGGGGGGGCCGCAGATACGCAGTATTTT
CASGTSGGAADTQYF
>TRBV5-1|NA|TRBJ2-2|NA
TGCGCCAGCAGCTTGGCCGGAGGGAGGTCCACCGGGGAGCTGTTTTTT
CASSLAGGRSTGELFF
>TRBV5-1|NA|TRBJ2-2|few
TGCGCCAGCAGCTCTCGACTGACCGGGGAGCTGTTTTTT
CASSSRLTGELFF
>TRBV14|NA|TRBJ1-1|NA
TGTGCCAGCAGCCAAGATAACGGTAAGACTGAAGCTTTCTTT
CASSQDNGKTEAFF
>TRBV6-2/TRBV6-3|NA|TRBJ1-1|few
TGTGCCAGCAGTTACGGTAACAGAGGGGGAGTGAACACTGAAGCTTTCTTT
CASSYGNRGGVNTEAFF
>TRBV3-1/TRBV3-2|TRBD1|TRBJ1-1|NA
TGTGCCAGCAGCCCTACAGGGGACACTGAAGCTTTCTTT
CASSPTGDTEAFF
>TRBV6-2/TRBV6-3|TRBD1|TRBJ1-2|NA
TGTGCCAGCAGTTACTCCGGACAGGGTGGCTATGGCTACACCTTC
CASSYSGQGGYGYTF
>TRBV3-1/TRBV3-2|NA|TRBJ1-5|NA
TGTGCCAGCAGCCAAGGACAGACAGGCTATCAGCCCCAGCATTTT
CASSQGQTGYQPQHF
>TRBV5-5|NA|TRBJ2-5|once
TGTGCCAGCAGCTTCCCGGGGAACCAAGAGACCCAGTACTTC
CASSFPGNQETQYF
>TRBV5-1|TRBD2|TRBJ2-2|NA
TGCGCCAGCAGCGGGGGACTAGGAGGGAGCACCGGGGAGCTGTTTTTT
CASSGGLGGSTGELFF
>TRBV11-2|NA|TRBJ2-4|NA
TGTGCCAGCAGCCTCGGCTATGGAGGGATGGTAGCCAAAAACATTCAGTACTTC
CASSLGYGGMVAKNIQYF
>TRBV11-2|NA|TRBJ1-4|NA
TGTGCCAGCAGCTTAGGTCCCAGTAATGAAAAACTGTTTTTT
CASSLGPSNEKLFF
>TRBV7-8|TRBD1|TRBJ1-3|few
TGTGCCAGCAGCCCGACGGTGACAGGGTACTCTGGAAACACCATATATTTT
CASSPTVTGYSGNTIYF
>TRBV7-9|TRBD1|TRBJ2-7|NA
TGTGCCAGCAGCTTAGGGGCAGGGGGCCTCTACGAGCAGTACTTC
CASSLGAGGLYEQYF
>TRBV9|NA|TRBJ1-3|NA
TGTGCCAGCAGTCCTCAGGGGACTAGAATCTCTGGAAACACCATATATTTT
CASSPQGTRISGNTIYF
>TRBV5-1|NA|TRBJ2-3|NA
TGCGCCAGCAGCAAGGGACTTTCGACAGATACGCAGTATTTT
CASSKGLSTDTQYF
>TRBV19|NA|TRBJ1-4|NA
TGTGCCAGTATGAGAACAGGCGGTGAAAAACTGTTTTTT
CASMRTGGEKLFF
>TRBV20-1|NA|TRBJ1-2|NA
TGCAGTGCTAGGTTAGGGAGCGGCTACACCTTC
CSARLGSGYTF
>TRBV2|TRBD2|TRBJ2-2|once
TGTGCCAGCAGGCAGAGACTAGCGGGGGGATCCGGGGAGCTGTTTTTT
CASRQRLAGGSGELFF
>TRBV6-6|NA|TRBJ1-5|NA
TGTGCCAGCAGTCCCCTCAGGGTGCTCTCCTATCAGCCCCAGCATTTT
CASSPLRVLSYQPQHF
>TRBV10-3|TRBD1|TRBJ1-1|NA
TGTGCCATCAGTGAGCAAGGGACAGGGGGGAACACTGAAGCTTTCTTT
CAISEQGTGGNTEAFF
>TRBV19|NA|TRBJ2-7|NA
TGTGCCAGTAGTATTCGGCCAGGGGCCTCCTACGAGCAGTACTTC
CASSIRPGASYEQYF
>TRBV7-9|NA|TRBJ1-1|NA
TGTGCCAGCAGCTCCGATCTAGTGTGGAGCACTGAAGCTTTCTTT
CASSSDLVWSTEAFF
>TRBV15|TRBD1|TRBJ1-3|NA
TGTGCCACCAGCAGAGAGGGACAGGCACGGACCATATATTTT
CATSREGQARTIYF
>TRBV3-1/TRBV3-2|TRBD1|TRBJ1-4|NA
TGTGCCAGCAGCCAAGGGAGTCTAGGGGGCTTCTCTAATGAAAAACTGTTTTTT
CASSQGSLGGFSNEKLFF
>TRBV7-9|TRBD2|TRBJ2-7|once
TGTGCCAGCAGCCGCGTCCCGGGACTAGCGGGGGGCCTATCCTACGAGCAGTACTTC
CASSRVPGLAGGLSYEQYF
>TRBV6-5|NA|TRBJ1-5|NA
TGTGCCAGCAGTTCTACAGGAGGGGTAAATCAGCCCCAGCATTTT
CASSSTGGVNQPQHF
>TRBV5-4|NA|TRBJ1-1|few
TGTGCCAGCAGCTTGGAAATCGGTGAAGCTTTCTTT
CASSLEIGEAFF
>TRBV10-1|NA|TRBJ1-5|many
TGCGCCAGCAGACAGGTAACTAGCAATCAGCCCCAGCATTTT
CASRQVTSNQPQHF
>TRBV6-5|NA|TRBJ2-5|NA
TGTGCCAGCAGCGAGGGGGGGTCCGGGACCCAGTACTTC
CASSEGGSGTQYF
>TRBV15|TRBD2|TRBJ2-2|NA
TGTGCCACCAGCAGAGATGAGGGAGGGCCTCCTAACACCGGGGAGCTGTTTTTT
CATSRDEGGPPNTGELFF
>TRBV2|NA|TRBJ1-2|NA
TGTGCCAGCAGTGGGACTCAGGATGGCTACACCTTC
CASSGTQDGYTF
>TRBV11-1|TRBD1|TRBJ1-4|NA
TGTGCCAGCAGCTTCACACAGGGGATCAATGAAAAACTGTTTTTT
CASSFTQGINEKLFF
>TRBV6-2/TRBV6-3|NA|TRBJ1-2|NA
TGTGCCAGCAGTTATAGCCTTCGCCCCGTCTCGGGGGACTATGGCTACACCTTC
CASSYSLRPVSGDYGYTF
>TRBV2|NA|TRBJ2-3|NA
TGTGCCAGCAGCCAACCGGGACTTACCACAGATACGCAGTATTTT
CASSQPGLTTDTQYF